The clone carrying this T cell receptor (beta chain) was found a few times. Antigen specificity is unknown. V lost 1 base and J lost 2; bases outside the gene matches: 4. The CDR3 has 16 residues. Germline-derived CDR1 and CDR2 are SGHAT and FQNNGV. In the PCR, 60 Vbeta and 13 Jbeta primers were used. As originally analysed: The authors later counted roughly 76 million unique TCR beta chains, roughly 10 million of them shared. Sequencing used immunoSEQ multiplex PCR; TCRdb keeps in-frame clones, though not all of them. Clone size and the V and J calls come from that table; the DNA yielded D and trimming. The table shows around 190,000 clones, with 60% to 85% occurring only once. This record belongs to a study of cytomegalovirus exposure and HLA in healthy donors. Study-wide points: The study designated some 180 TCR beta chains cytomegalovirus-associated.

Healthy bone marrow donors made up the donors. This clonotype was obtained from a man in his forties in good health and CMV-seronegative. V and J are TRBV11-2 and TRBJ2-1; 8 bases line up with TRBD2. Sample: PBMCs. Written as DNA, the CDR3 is TGTGCCAGCAGCTTAGCGGGGGGGAGGGCCTACAATGAGCAGTTCTTC. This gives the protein CASSLAGGRAYNEQFF.